This TCR beta chain comes out of a study of cytomegalovirus exposure and HLA in healthy donors. Amplification used 60 Vbeta primers and 13 Jbeta primers. Clones were sequenced by immunoSEQ multiplex PCR, and TCRdb holds only the in-frame ones, with some missing. Of about 97,000 clones in the sample, around 63% were seen once. Study findings and constraints: Rarity held for most TCR sequences, but there were some public TCRs that occurred in many donors.

CDR3 length equals 11 residues. V shed 3 bases and J shed 3 bases, with 5 bases lying between them. Germline-derived CDR1 and CDR2 are GTSNPN and SVGIG (reference sequence). About this clone itself: The target antigen is unknown.

Material for sequencing was PBMCs. The chain combines TRBV30 with TRBJ1-2, with D hard to call. This receptor was obtained from a human donor in good health. CDR3 nucleotides: TGTGCCTGGAGGTTCTACTATGGCTACACCTTC. Translating it yields CAWRFYYGYTF.